These 31 T cell receptor beta chains were all obtained from the same sample, sequenced in a study of T cell changes during pregnancy in multiple sclerosis. The data were produced by immunoSEQ multiplex PCR, yet TCRdb's version contains in-frame clones alone and is incomplete. This sample has some 74,000 clones; approximately 92% occur once, and the top ten carry about 2.2%. Sequencing used peripheral blood, obtained before pregnancy. These receptors were taken from a female donor with multiple sclerosis, enrolled in a pregnancy study.

This clone was counted only a few times. The chain couples TRBV7-2 to TRBJ1-1; 7 bases are a match to TRBD1. The CDR3 covers 15 residues. Trimming cost V 3 bases and J 7 bases; bases outside gene matches: 11. CDR1 and CDR2 from the germline V gene are SGHTA and FQGNSA. The chain's CDR3 is CASSLGLTGAGEAFF. CDR3 nucleotides: TGTGCCAGCAGCTTGGGGTTAACAGGGGCTGGTGAAGCTTTCTTT.

The gene calls are TRBV7-3 and TRBJ2-1; 12 bases agree with TRBD2. CDR1 is SGHTA, CDR2 FQGTGA, per germline. The V segment lost 2 bases and the J segment 9 bases; nucleotides outside the gene matches: 2. The CDR3 has 14 amino acids. CDR3 protein: CASSLGLAGFEQFF. CDR3 nucleotides: TGTGCCAGCAGCTTAGGACTAGCGGGATTTGAGCAGTTCTTC.

The chain carries TRBV29-1 and TRBJ1-2, with D possibly TRBD1 on 6 matching bases. Trimming removed 4 bases at V and 1 base at J, with 16 bases between. Germline values: CDR1 SQVTM, CDR2 ANQGSEA. CDR3 length equals 15 residues. CDR3 residues: CSVAIIGGVNYGYTF. CDR3 bases: TGCAGCGTTGCCATCATAGGGGGGGTTAACTATGGCTACACCTTC.

The rearrangement uses TRBV7-2 and TRBJ2-4; the match to TRBD2 covers 16 bases. The length of the CDR3 is 19 residues. Germline assignment: CDR1 SGHTA and CDR2 FQGNSA. V trimming: 4 bases; J trimming: 3 bases; junction bases outside the gene matches: 9. Here the CDR3 reads CASSSGTSGREFDKNIQYF. The CDR3 coding sequence is TGTGCCAGCAGCTCCGGGACTAGCGGGAGGGAATTTGACAAAAACATTCAGTACTTC.

The chain combines TRBV11-3 with TRBJ2-7; possible D gene TRBD2, 5 bases. The CDR3 runs to 17 residues. Trimming shortened V by 5 bases and J by 2 bases, and 22 bases separated the two germline ends. Germline V gives CDR1 SGHNT, CDR2 YENEEA. Here the CDR3 reads CASSESTRGRIPYEQYF. The DNA for the CDR3 is TGTGCCAGCAGCGAGTCCACGCGCGGGCGGATCCCCTACGAGCAGTACTTC.

This clone was seen only once. V gene TRBV6-1 combines with J gene TRBJ2-1; 9 bases agree with TRBD1. The junction had 9 bases not matched to a gene; V was cut back by 3 bases and J by 9 bases. CDR3 size: 15 residues. The germline CDR1 and CDR2 sequences are MNHNS and SASEGT. The CDR3 reads CASSEVGDREVEQFF. The CDR3, as DNA: TGTGCCAGCAGTGAGGTAGGGGACAGGGAAGTTGAGCAGTTCTTC.

This clone was observed a single time. This chain connects TRBV7-2 to TRBJ2-5, with TRBD2 matching over 11 bases. Per the germline V gene, CDR1 is SGHTA and CDR2 is FQGNSA. The CDR3 has 15 residues. V trimming: 1 base; J trimming: 4 bases; junction bases outside the gene matches: 2. CDR3 DNA: TGTGCCAGCAGCTTAGGGCTAGCGGGAGGAGAGACCCAGTACTTC. Protein sequence: CASSLGLAGGETQYF.

CDR3 region: CASSMVGATDTQYF. The CDR3 DNA follows: TGTGCCAGCAGCATGGTTGGGGCCACAGATACGCAGTATTTT. The V call is TRBV9, the J call TRBJ2-3, with D maybe TRBD1 (5 bases). V was shortened by 4 bases and J by 2 bases, with 11 bases between the two germline ends. Germline CDR1 and CDR2: SGDLS and YYNGEE. CDR3 length: 14 amino acids.

V gene TRBV21-1 combines with J gene TRBJ2-4; TRBD1 is the table's D call, not checked against the DNA. TRBV21-1 is described as a pseudogene. This CDR3 spans 18 amino acids. The CDR3 bases are TGTGCCAGCAGGAGGACAGGGGAAAGGGCCCGGGCCAAAAACATTCAGTACTTC. It specifies CASRRTGERARAKNIQYF.

CDR3 coding DNA: TGTGCCAGCAGTTTTTGGGGGACAGGGTTACGCAATCAGCCCCAGCATTTT. Amino acids: CASSFWGTGLRNQPQHF. The genes are TRBV28 and TRBJ1-5; 9 bases match TRBD1. The CDR3 has 17 amino acids. V was pared by 3 bases and J by 2 bases, with 8 bases of the junction left unmatched. Germline V gene lookup returns CDR1 MDHEN and CDR2 SYDVKM.

The chain uses TRBV30 and TRBJ2-1, with TRBD2 identical over 12 bases. V lost 0 bases to trimming and J lost 10 bases; unmatched junction nucleotides: 7. Germline V gives CDR1 GTSNPN, CDR2 SVGIG (reference sequence). The CDR3 is 15 amino acids. CDR3 nucleotides: TGTGCCTGGAGTGTCACTCATACTAGCGGGAGGGAGCAGTTCTTC. It yields the protein CAWSVTHTSGREQFF.

On this clone itself: This same CDR3 is encoded by further DNA sequences in the sample. V usage is TRBV2 and J usage is TRBJ2-4, with D hard to call. The CDR3 runs to 14 residues. Trimming removed 6 bases from V and 0 bases from J, with 9 bases in between. Germline CDR1 reads SNHLY; CDR2 reads FYNNEI. CDR3 in amino acids: CASSEARAKNIQYF. For the CDR3, the DNA is TGTGCCAGCAGCGAGGCCCGAGCCAAAAACATTCAGTACTTC.

The V gene is TRBV4-2, the J gene TRBJ1-4; D is unclear. This CDR3 has 18 residues. Looked up from germline, CDR1 is LGHNA and CDR2 is YNFKEQ. Trimming left V 0 bases short and J 3 bases short, with 17 bases between. CDR3 sequence (DNA): TGTGCCAGCAGCCAAGAGCCCCTCCCGGGGTTAGCTAATGAAAAACTGTTTTTT. It is translated as CASSQEPLPGLANEKLFF.

This chain joins TRBV7-2 and TRBJ1-2; D is possibly TRBD1 (5 bases). Deletions cut 7 bases from V and 5 bases from J, with 11 bases between. This CDR3 contains 12 residues. The V gene's germline CDR1 is SGHTA and CDR2 FQGNSA. The CDR3 sequence: CASTGALYGYTF. Written as DNA, the CDR3 is TGTGCCAGCACTGGGGCTCTTTATGGCTACACCTTC.

V usage is TRBV2 and J usage is TRBJ2-7, with TRBD1 identical over 12 bases. There are 15 residues in the CDR3. With V trimmed by 1 base and J by 7 bases, 5 bases remained unmatched. CDR1 SNHLY and CDR2 FYNNEI come from the germline V gene. In DNA form, the CDR3 reads TGTGCCAGCAGTGAAGAGGGACAGGGGGCGCGGGAGCAGTACTTC. Amino acids: CASSEEGQGAREQYF.

CDR3 residues: CASSAEAKNIQYF. In DNA form, the CDR3 reads TGTGCCAGCAGTGCAGAAGCCAAAAACATTCAGTACTTC. The chain couples TRBV6-1 to TRBJ2-4; no firm D call. Trimming took off 4 bases at V and 0 bases at J, with 4 bases between the two ends. Germline CDR1 is MNHNS and CDR2 is SASEGT. This CDR3 has 13 residues.

The chain uses TRBV5-1 and TRBJ2-3; 8 positions match TRBD2. Looked up from germline, CDR1 is SGHRS and CDR2 is YFSETQ. J lost 2 bases, V lost 5 bases, and 4 bases had no gene match. CDR3 length: 14 amino acids. CDR3 sequence: CASSGGRTTDTQYF. CDR3 bases: TGCGCCAGCAGTGGCGGGAGGACCACAGATACGCAGTATTTT.

V gene TRBV5-1 combines with J gene TRBJ2-7; 7 bases line up with TRBD2. The length of the CDR3 is 14 residues. Germline CDR1 SGHRS, CDR2 YFSETQ. J was trimmed by 1 base and V by 4 bases; bases with no gene match: 5. In nucleotides, the CDR3 is TGCGCCAGCAGCCTACTAGCGTTGTCCTACGAGCAGTACTTC. This encodes CASSLLALSYEQYF.

A single count supports this clone. This chain links TRBV18 with TRBJ2-7, with TRBD1 as a possible D gene (6 bases). This CDR3 is 14 amino acids long. Germline V lookup: CDR1 KGHSH, CDR2 LQKENI. Trimming removed 5 bases at V and 6 bases at J, with 17 bases between. CDR3 protein: CASSAFGDKPEQYF. In DNA form, the CDR3 reads TGTGCCAGCTCAGCCTTCGGGGACAAACCCGAGCAGTACTTC.

This clone occurred once. The V and J genes are TRBV29-1 and TRBJ1-2, with D uncertain. The V end lost 8 bases, the J end lost 1 base, and 17 bases lay between the germline ends. CDR1 is SQVTM, CDR2 ANQGSEA, per germline. This CDR3 has 14 residues. CDR3 amino acids: CSTAGSLLNYGYTF. The CDR3 coding sequence is TGCAGCACTGCCGGGTCCCTCCTTAACTATGGCTACACCTTC.

This chain links TRBV7-9 with TRBJ2-3, with D unclear. Germline CDR1 is SEHNR and CDR2 is FQNEAQ (reference sequence). Trimming shortened V by 6 bases and J by 4 bases, and 11 bases separated the two germline ends. CDR3 size: 13 residues. The CDR3 loop is CASREIYADTQYF. In nucleotides, the CDR3 is TGTGCCAGCAGAGAAATCTACGCAGATACGCAGTATTTT.

This chain joins TRBV10-3 and TRBJ2-7; TRBD1 matches 7 bases. V lost 0 bases and J lost 5; bases outside the gene matches: 10. Germline CDR1 is ENHRY and CDR2 is SYGVKD. The CDR3 length is 16 residues. For the CDR3, the DNA is TGTGCCATCAGTGAGTCGACTCCAGGGGGAATCAACGAGCAGTACTTC. Its translation: CAISESTPGGINEQYF.

V usage is TRBV4-2 and J usage is TRBJ2-5; TRBD1 might be the D (5 bases). The length of the CDR3 is 15 residues. V was pared by 2 bases and J by 1 base, with 11 bases between. Germline V lookup: CDR1 LGHNA, CDR2 YNFKEQ. The CDR3 coding sequence is TGTGCCAGCAGCCAATTTTTGGGGCCCCAAGAGACCCAGTACTTC. Protein product: CASSQFLGPQETQYF.

A single count supports this clone. This CDR3 is CASSQAAPGTGSSEQFF. CDR3 nucleotide sequence: TGCGCCAGCAGCCAAGCCGCCCCCGGGACAGGGTCCAGTGAGCAGTTCTTC. The chain employs TRBV4-1 and TRBJ2-1; 9 bases align to TRBD1. CDR3 length: 17 amino acids. Germline values: CDR1 MGHRA, CDR2 YSYEKL. V lost 1 base, J lost 9 bases, and 13 bases stayed unmatched.

The rearrangement joins TRBV27 to TRBJ2-7, with D tentatively TRBD2 (5 bases). CDR1 and CDR2 from the germline V gene are MNHEY and SMNVEV (reference sequence). CDR3 length equals 15 residues. The V and J ends lost 1 base and 3 bases respectively, with 13 bases between them. The CDR3 DNA follows: TGTGCCAGCAGTTTATGCGCGGGCCGGTTCTACGAGCAGTACTTC. This gives the protein CASSLCAGRFYEQYF.

This clone was counted once. The rearrangement uses TRBV7-9 and TRBJ2-7; no definite D call. CDR1 is SEHNR and CDR2 is FQNEAQ in the germline V gene (reference sequence). The CDR3 sequence is 12 residues long. Between the trimmed V and J ends, which lost 1 base and 13 bases, there was a span of 14 bases. In nucleotides, the CDR3 is TGTGCCAGCAGCTTAGAGCAGGCTCCACTTTACTTC. It codes for CASSLEQAPLYF.

This chain links TRBV7-2 with TRBJ2-1; D gene uncertain. V was shortened by 1 base and J by 8 bases, with 12 bases between the two germline ends. Germline V gene sequence: CDR1 SGHTA, CDR2 FQGNSA. CDR3 length equals 14 residues. CDR3 coding DNA: TGTGCCAGCAGCTTAGGTCGCCCTAATGATGAGCAGTTCTTC. Amino acids: CASSLGRPNDEQFF. The full variable domain, rest sourced from reference TRBV7-2 and TRBJ2-1, is GAGVSQSPSNKVTEKGKDVELRCDPISGHTALYWYRQSLGQGLEFLIYFQGNSAPDKSGLPSDRFSAERTGGSVSTLTIQRTQQEDSAVYLCASSLGRPNDEQFFGPGTRLTVL.

The chain recombines TRBV2 with TRBJ2-7; TRBD1 matches 8 bases. The CDR3 covers 13 residues. Trimming took 6 bases from V and 4 from J; bases not matched to a gene: 5. The germline gives CDR1 SNHLY, CDR2 FYNNEI. The CDR3 sequence is CASSSRGRYEQYF. The DNA of the CDR3 is TGTGCCAGCAGCTCCAGGGGGCGGTACGAGCAGTACTTC.

The chain joins TRBV19 to TRBJ2-1; 7 positions agree with TRBD2. The CDR3 spans 16 residues. Trimming cost V 4 bases and J 3 bases; bases outside gene matches: 9. From germline, CDR1 is LNHDA and CDR2 SQIVND (reference sequence). The CDR3 bases are TGTGCCAGTAGTACTACCAGCGGGAACAGCTACAATGAGCAGTTCTTC. This sequence encodes CASSTTSGNSYNEQFF.

This chain joins TRBV10-3 and TRBJ2-1, with D perhaps matching TRBD2 (5 bases). V lost 8 bases and J lost 2, with 13 bases in between. The CDR3 contains 14 residues. CDR1 is ENHRY, CDR2 SYGVKD, per germline. CDR3 nucleotide sequence: TGTGCCATCGCCCGAGGACTCCCCTACAATGAGCAGTTCTTC. Translation gives CAIARGLPYNEQFF.

J is TRBJ2-1 and V is TRBV19, with TRBD1 matching over 10 bases. The ends lost 1 base at V and 8 bases at J; junction bases unmatched: 5. CDR1 and CDR2 from the germline V gene are LNHDA and SQIVND (reference sequence). This CDR3 is built from 15 residues. DNA for the CDR3: TGTGCCAGTAGTATAGCGGACAGGGGGGGCTATGAGCAGTTCTTC. Translated: CASSIADRGGYEQFF. Filled out from reference TRBV19 and TRBJ2-1, the complete variable domain reads DGGITQSPKYLFRKEGQNVTLSCEQNLNHDAMYWYRQDPGQGLRLIYYSQIVNDFQKGDIAEGYSVSREKKESFPLTVTSAQKNPTAFYLCASSIADRGGYEQFFGPGTRLTVL.